These 3 T cell receptor beta chains came from one sample sequenced in a study of T-cell reconstitution after alpha-beta-depleted transplantation in children. Preparation of the TCRbeta library was carried out with unique molecular identifiers. TCRdb re-called the PCR reads with MiXCR, one entry per CDR3 protein. The sample consists of around 670,000 distinct CDR3 sequences, around 13% of them appearing once. Sample: PBMCs, taken before TCRalphabeta/CD19-depleted stem cell transplant. Receptor source: a girl aged 2-10 years with congenital amegakaryocytic thrombocytopenia, due to receive a stem cell transplant.

In its sample, this clonotype was seen a few times. This sequence joins TRBV6-5 and TRBJ2-7; possibly TRBD2 for D (6 bases). With 2 bases removed from V and 6 bases from J, the gap between germline ends came to 8 bases. CDR1 MNHEY and CDR2 SVGAGI come from the germline V gene. CDR3 length: 12 residues. The CDR3 sequence: CASSYVGGEQYF. As DNA, the CDR3 is TGTGCCAGCAGTTACGTGGGAGGCGAGCAGTACTTC.

This clonotype was seen at least ten times. The genes are TRBV24-1 and TRBJ2-1; TRBD2 matches at 9 bases. With 4 bases clipped from V and 0 bases from J, the junction kept 3 bases outside the gene matches. The V gene's germline CDR1 is KGHDR and CDR2 SFDVKD. The CDR3 is made up of 16 amino acids. In DNA, the CDR3 is TGTGCCACCAGTGACTATAGCGGGAGCTCCTACAATGAGCAGTTCTTC. This codes for CATSDYSGSSYNEQFF.

Notes on this clonotype: A read error may be the cause here, since a much bigger clone is one base away. The genes are TRBV20-1 and TRBJ2-4, with 7 nucleotides matching TRBD2. From germline, CDR1 is DFQATT and CDR2 SNEGSKA (reference sequence). This CDR3 contains 15 residues. Here the CDR3 reads CCARDVAGAGNIQYF. The CDR3, as DNA: TGCTGTGCTAGAGATGTGGCGGGAGCGGGTAACATTCAGTACTTC.